Listed here are 27 T cell receptor beta chains from one sample, sequenced in a study of T cell responses to AZD1222 COVID-19 vaccine. Sequencing was performed with immunoSEQ multiplex PCR; in TCRdb, only in-frame clones are kept and a portion is missing. The sample records some 40,000 clones, 60% to 85% being singletons. The specimen comprised peripheral blood, sampled on day 0 of AZD1222 vaccination. Receptors originate from an adult in good health.

This clone turned up a few times. V is TRBV5-1 and J is TRBJ2-3, with TRBD2 identical over 9 bases. Germline CDR1 SGHRS, CDR2 YFSETQ. V shed 0 bases, J shed 4 bases, and the junction held 3 bases outside the gene matches. The CDR3 totals 15 residues. The DNA of the CDR3 is TGCGCCAGCAGCTTGGACGGGACTAGCCCAGATACGCAGTATTTT. It yields the protein CASSLDGTSPDTQYF.

This sequence joins TRBV5-1 and TRBJ2-2; D is possibly TRBD2 (7 bases). Deletions cut 0 bases from V and 0 bases from J, with 12 bases between. Germline assignment: CDR1 SGHRS and CDR2 YFSETQ. This CDR3 region has 17 residues. DNA of the CDR3: TGCGCCAGCAGCTTGGTGGCGGGGGCCCCGAACACCGGGGAGCTGTTTTTT. Amino acids: CASSLVAGAPNTGELFF.

CDR3 in DNA: TGTGCCAGCAGTGAAGCGATCGGGGGGCTAGGGACCGGGGAGCTGTTTTTT. Translation: CASSEAIGGLGTGELFF. This chain uses TRBV6-1 with TRBJ2-2; tentatively, D is TRBD2 (7 bases). Trimming took 0 bases from V and 5 from J, leaving 16 bases between them. Germline CDR1 reads MNHNS; CDR2 reads SASEGT. The CDR3 length is 17 residues.

This clone was detected a few times. The CDR3 reads CASSFDSDSGNTIYF. The CDR3 nucleotides read TGCGCCAGCAGCTTTGACTCCGACTCTGGAAACACCATATATTTT. The V gene is TRBV5-1, the J gene TRBJ1-3; no clear D. The CDR3 spans 15 residues. The germline V gene encodes CDR1 SGHRS and CDR2 YFSETQ. V dropped 2 bases and J dropped 0 bases, with 9 bases sitting between them.

This clone was seen just once. This CDR3 is CASLTGNTEAFF. Here the CDR3 DNA reads TGTGCCAGCCTAACAGGGAACACTGAAGCTTTCTTT. This chain joins TRBV28 and TRBJ1-1; a weak D match, TRBD1 (5 bases). Germline assignment: CDR1 MDHEN and CDR2 SYDVKM. CDR3 size: 12 residues. Trimming took off 8 bases at V and 1 base at J, with 8 bases between the two ends.

This clone was detected a few times. This chain joins TRBV28 and TRBJ1-1; 7 positions agree with TRBD1. V was clipped by 5 bases and J by 4 bases; unmatched bases: 7. The length of the CDR3 is 14 residues. The germline V gene has CDR1 MDHEN and CDR2 SYDVKM. Here the CDR3 DNA reads TGTGCCAGCAGTCCCTATCCAGGGGGCACTGAAGCTTTCTTT. It encodes CASSPYPGGTEAFF.

This chain links TRBV5-1 with TRBJ1-4; no clear D gene. The germline V and J ends were trimmed by 4 bases and 4 bases, with 8 bases remaining between them. The CDR3 sequence is 13 residues long. Per the germline V gene, CDR1 is SGHRS and CDR2 is YFSETQ. The CDR3 bases are TGCGCCAGCAGCGTTGCGGTTAATGAAAAACTGTTTTTT. It specifies CASSVAVNEKLFF.

The chain joins TRBV11-3 to TRBJ2-5; D is undetermined. The germline V gene encodes CDR1 SGHNT and CDR2 YENEEA. The CDR3 runs 12 residues. The V end was cut by 5 bases, the J end by 0 bases, with 4 bases between. This chain's CDR3 is CASSPNQETQYF. The CDR3 DNA is TGTGCCAGCAGCCCCAACCAAGAGACCCAGTACTTC.

This clone was observed a single time. The chain employs TRBV4-3 and TRBJ2-3; possibly TRBD2 for D (6 bases). CDR1 LGHNA and CDR2 YSLEER come from the germline V gene. CDR3 length: 17 amino acids. Trimming shortened V by 0 bases and J by 4 bases, and 17 bases separated the two germline ends. The CDR3: CASSQDRAAGSPDTQYF. As DNA, the CDR3 is TGCGCCAGCAGCCAAGATCGGGCCGCGGGGAGTCCAGATACGCAGTATTTT.

This clone came up once. The V gene is TRBV12-2, the J gene TRBJ2-2; no check of the table's D call, TRBD1, against the DNA was made. TRBV12-2 is a documented pseudogene. The CDR3 length is 14 residues. CDR3 DNA sequence: TGTGCAAGTCGCTTAGGGACAAGATCCGGGGAGCTGTTTTTT. It codes for CASRLGTRSGELFF.

The gene calls are TRBV28 and TRBJ2-5, with D perhaps matching TRBD1 (6 bases). V gave up 4 bases and J gave up 4 bases, with 16 bases separating them. Germline-derived CDR1 and CDR2 are MDHEN and SYDVKM. The CDR3 is made up of 15 amino acids. For the CDR3, the DNA is TGTGCCAGCAGTTCGAACCCCCAGGGGAGAGAGACCCAGTACTTC. This sequence encodes CASSSNPQGRETQYF.

The J gene is TRBJ1-2, the V gene TRBV6-5, with 10 bases fitting TRBD1. CDR3 size: 15 residues. The V gene's germline CDR1 is MNHEY and CDR2 SVGAGI. The J segment lost 1 base and the V segment lost 7 bases, leaving 6 bases of the junction unmatched. CDR3: CASKLTGGDNYGYTF. CDR3 in DNA: TGTGCCAGCAAGCTGACAGGGGGCGATAACTATGGCTACACCTTC.

The V gene is TRBV7-8, the J gene TRBJ2-2; D perhaps matches TRBD2 (5 bases). The V gene lost 3 bases and the J gene lost 4 bases, with 12 bases spanning the gap. Germline V gene sequence: CDR1 SGHVS, CDR2 FQNEAQ. CDR3 length: 15 amino acids. This chain's CDR3 is CASSFLAGATGELFF. The CDR3 coding sequence is TGTGCCAGCAGCTTTCTAGCCGGAGCCACCGGGGAGCTGTTTTTT.

The chain has TRBV6-1 and TRBJ1-4; a possible D gene is TRBD1 (5 bases). The V end was cut by 2 bases, the J end by 1 base, with 11 bases between. The CDR3 is 16 residues long. Looked up from germline, CDR1 is MNHNS and CDR2 is SASEGT. The CDR3 sequence is CASSELGGLTNEKLFF. CDR3 DNA sequence: TGTGCCAGCAGTGAACTTGGGGGGTTAACTAATGAAAAACTGTTTTTT.

V and J are TRBV11-3 and TRBJ2-7; the D gene is possibly TRBD1 (6 bases). The germline CDR1 and CDR2 sequences are SGHNT and YENEEA. The CDR3 spans 14 residues. Trimming took 3 bases from V and 0 from J, leaving 9 bases between them. DNA for the CDR3: TGTGCCAGCAGCTTCGACAGGAACTCCTACGAGCAGTACTTC. It is translated as CASSFDRNSYEQYF.

This clone was recorded only once. This chain links TRBV6-2 or TRBV6-3 with TRBJ2-7; no reliable D call. Trimming took off 6 bases at V and 2 bases at J, with 11 bases between the two ends. This CDR3 comprises 13 residues. The germline V gene has CDR1 MNHEY and CDR2 SVGEGT. The DNA for the CDR3 is TGTGCCAGCAGCCTCCACAGCCCCTACGAGCAGTACTTC. Amino acids: CASSLHSPYEQYF.

J is TRBJ1-1 and V is TRBV5-8; no firm D call. Germline V gene sequence: CDR1 SGHTS, CDR2 YDEGEE. V lost 0 bases to trimming and J lost 0 bases, with 12 bases between them. This CDR3 has 16 amino acids. This CDR3 is CASSLASGRVNTEAFF. The CDR3 region has the DNA TGTGCCAGCAGCTTGGCCTCGGGAAGGGTGAACACTGAAGCTTTCTTT. The variable domain in full, completed from reference TRBV5-8 and TRBJ1-1, reads EAGVTQSPTHLIKTRGQQATLRCSPISGHTSVYWYQQALGLGLQFLLWYDEGEERNRGNFPPRFSGRQFPNYSSELNVNALELEDSALYLCASSLASGRVNTEAFFGQGTRLTVV.

The V and J genes are TRBV15 and TRBJ2-1; perhaps TRBD2 as D (6 bases). The CDR3 contains 17 residues. V dropped 0 bases and J dropped 4 bases, with 16 bases sitting between them. CDR1 and CDR2 from the germline V gene are LNHNV and YYDKDF (reference sequence). The CDR3 reads CATSRDYGGGRYNEQFF. The CDR3 nucleotides are TGTGCCACCAGCAGAGATTATGGGGGAGGTCGGTACAATGAGCAGTTCTTC.

The chain couples TRBV19 to TRBJ1-2; TRBD1 aligns across 10 bases. The CDR3 sequence is 16 residues long. Germline CDR1 reads LNHDA; CDR2 reads SQIVND (reference sequence). Trimming removed 4 bases from V and 4 bases from J; junction bases left unmatched: 9. This CDR3 is CASSSLQTGGSYGYTF. CDR3 coding DNA: TGTGCCAGTAGTAGCCTCCAGACAGGGGGCAGCTATGGCTACACCTTC.

The gene calls are TRBV10-3 and TRBJ1-5, with D maybe TRBD1 (5 bases). Per the germline V gene, CDR1 is ENHRY and CDR2 is SYGVKD. This CDR3 is 13 amino acids long. Deletions cut 6 bases from V and 4 bases from J, with 10 bases between. CDR3 nucleotides: TGTGCCATCAGAGAAGACAGTAATCAGCCCCAGCATTTT. It codes for CAIREDSNQPQHF.

This rearrangement joins TRBV6-5 to TRBJ2-2; D is uncertain. Germline CDR1 and CDR2: MNHEY and SVGAGI. The CDR3 has 13 residues. Trimming left V 6 bases short and J 6 bases short, with 11 bases between. CDR3 sequence reads: CASSRRFPGELFF. In DNA form, the CDR3 reads TGTGCCAGCAGCCGCCGGTTTCCCGGGGAGCTGTTTTTT.

The rearrangement joins TRBV3-1 (or the pseudogene TRBV3-2) to TRBJ2-3; no definite D call. The CDR3 has 14 amino acids. Trimming shortened V by 2 bases and J by 4 bases, and 10 bases separated the two germline ends. Germline values: CDR1 LGHDT, CDR2 YNNKEL (reference sequence). CDR3 bases: TGTGCCAGCAGCCAAAGTGGTGGGGCAGATACGCAGTATTTT. Its translation: CASSQSGGADTQYF.

The chain carries TRBV2 and TRBJ1-2, with D perhaps TRBD1 (6 bases). The CDR3 extends over 11 amino acids. The germline V and J ends were trimmed by 9 bases and 13 bases, with 18 bases remaining between them. The germline V gene has CDR1 SNHLY and CDR2 FYNNEI. The CDR3 bases are TGTGCCAGTGGGATGGGGGCCGTCCCCACCTTC. Translating it yields CASGMGAVPTF. The variable domain in full, with the rest retrieved from reference TRBV2 and TRBJ1-2, is EPEVTQTPSHQVTQMGQEVILRCVPISNHLYFYWYRQILGQKVEFLVSFYNNEISEKSEIFDDQFSVERPDGSNFTLKIRSTKLEDSAMYFCASGMGAVPTFGSGTRLTVV.

This chain links TRBV5-6 with TRBJ2-3, with 14 bases lining up with TRBD2. V lost 5 bases to trimming and J lost 7 bases; unmatched junction nucleotides: 15. Germline V gene sequence: CDR1 SGHDT, CDR2 YYEEEE. The CDR3 covers 18 residues. The CDR3 spells CASRSGLAGGLSAYTQYF. For the CDR3, the DNA is TGTGCCAGCAGATCCGGACTAGCGGGGGGATTAAGTGCATATACGCAGTATTTT. Looking up the rest from reference TRBV5-6 and TRBJ2-3 gives the full variable domain: DAGVTQSPTHLIKTRGQQVTLRCSPKSGHDTVSWYQQALGQGPQFIFQYYEEEERQRGNFPDRFSGHQFPNYSSELNVNALLLGDSALYLCASRSGLAGGLSAYTQYFGPGTRLTVL.

The gene calls are TRBV4-1 and TRBJ2-7; the D is unclear. CDR3 length: 15 amino acids. Germline V gives CDR1 MGHRA, CDR2 YSYEKL. With 0 bases removed from V and 0 bases from J, the gap between germline ends came to 9 bases. DNA for the CDR3: TGCGCCAGCAGCCAAGATCCTTTAGCCTCCTACGAGCAGTACTTC. This translates into CASSQDPLASYEQYF.

This clone was seen a handful of times. The chain links TRBV19 to TRBJ2-4; a possible D gene is TRBD1 (6 bases). The germline gives CDR1 LNHDA, CDR2 SQIVND (reference sequence). The ends were cut back, 3 bases at V and 5 bases at J, with 8 bases in the middle. This CDR3 is 13 amino acids long. CDR3 residues: CASSIEGENIQYF. The DNA of the CDR3 is TGTGCCAGTAGTATCGAGGGGGAAAACATTCAGTACTTC. Together with reference TRBV19 and TRBJ2-4, the CDR3 gives the full variable domain: DGGITQSPKYLFRKEGQNVTLSCEQNLNHDAMYWYRQDPGQGLRLIYYSQIVNDFQKGDIAEGYSVSREKKESFPLTVTSAQKNPTAFYLCASSIEGENIQYFGAGTRLSVL.

V is TRBV6-5 and J is TRBJ1-1; 8 bases agree with TRBD1. This CDR3 spans 13 amino acids. The J segment lost 8 bases and the V segment lost 5 bases, leaving 7 bases of the junction unmatched. Per the germline V gene, CDR1 is MNHEY and CDR2 is SVGAGI. Here the CDR3 DNA reads TGTGCCAGCAGTCAGGGGGCCCCAGGAGAAGCTTTCTTT. This codes for CASSQGAPGEAFF.